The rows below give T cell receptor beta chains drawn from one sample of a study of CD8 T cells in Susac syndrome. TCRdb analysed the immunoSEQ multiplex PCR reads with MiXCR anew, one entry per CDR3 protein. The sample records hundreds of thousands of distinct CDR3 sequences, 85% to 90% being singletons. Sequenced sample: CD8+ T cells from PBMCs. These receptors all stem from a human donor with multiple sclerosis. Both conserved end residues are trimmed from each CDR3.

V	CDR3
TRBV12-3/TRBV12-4	ASSGPATEQF
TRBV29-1	SVVVTEAF
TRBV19	ANSIRRTSGMHEQF
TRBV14	ASSQITGRTEAF
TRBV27	ASSPGDGYEQY
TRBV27	ASSLFGLDLTDTQY
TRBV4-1	ASSQEGGSVGELF
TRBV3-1	ASSPLGQGRYEQF
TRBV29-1	SVPDRVTGELF
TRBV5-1	ASSLGQAMNTEAF
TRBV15	ATSSRTSGETDTQY
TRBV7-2	ASPSPLAGGTDTQY
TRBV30	AWTPPDREDTGELF
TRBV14	ASSQVHYEQY